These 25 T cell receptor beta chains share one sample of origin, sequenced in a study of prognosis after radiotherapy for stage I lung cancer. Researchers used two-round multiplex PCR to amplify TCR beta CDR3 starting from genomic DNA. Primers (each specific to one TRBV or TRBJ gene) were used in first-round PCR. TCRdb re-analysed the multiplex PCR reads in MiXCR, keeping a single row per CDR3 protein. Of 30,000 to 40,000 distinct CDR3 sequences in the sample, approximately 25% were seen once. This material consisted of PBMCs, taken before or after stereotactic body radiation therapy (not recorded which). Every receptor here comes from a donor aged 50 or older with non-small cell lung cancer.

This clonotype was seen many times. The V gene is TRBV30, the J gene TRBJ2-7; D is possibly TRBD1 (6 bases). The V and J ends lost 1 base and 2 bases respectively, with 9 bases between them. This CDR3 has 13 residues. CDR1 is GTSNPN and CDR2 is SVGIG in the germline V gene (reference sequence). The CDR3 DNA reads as TGTGCCTGGAGTGACAGGGTAGCCTACGAGCAGTACTTC. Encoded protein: CAWSDRVAYEQYF. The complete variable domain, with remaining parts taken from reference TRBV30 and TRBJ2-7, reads SQTIHQWPATLVQPVGSPLSLECTVEGTSNPNLYWYRQAAGRGLQLLFYSVGIGQISSEVPQNLSASRPQDRQFILSSKKLLLSDSGFYLCAWSDRVAYEQYFGPGTRLTVT.

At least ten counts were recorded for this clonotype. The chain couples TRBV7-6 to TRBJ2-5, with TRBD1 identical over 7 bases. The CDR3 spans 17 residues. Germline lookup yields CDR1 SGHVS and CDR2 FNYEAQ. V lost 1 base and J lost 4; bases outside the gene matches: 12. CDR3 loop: CASSLEPGRGIRETQYF. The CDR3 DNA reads TGTGCCAGCAGCTTAGAACCCGGCAGGGGGATTAGAGAGACCCAGTACTTC.

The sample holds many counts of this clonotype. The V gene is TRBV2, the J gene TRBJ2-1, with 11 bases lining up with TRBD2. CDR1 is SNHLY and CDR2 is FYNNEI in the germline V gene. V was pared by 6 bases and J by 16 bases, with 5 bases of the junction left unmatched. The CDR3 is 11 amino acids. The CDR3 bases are TGTGCCAGCAGCCTAGCGGGGGGAGGCTTCTTC. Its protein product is CASSLAGGGFF.

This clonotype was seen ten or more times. The CDR3 region has the DNA TGTGCCAGCAGCCAAGAGGTGGGGGGGACCCAGTACTTC. Its protein is CASSQEVGGTQYF. The rearrangement joins TRBV14 to TRBJ2-5, with D perhaps TRBD2 (6 bases). The ends were cut back, 0 bases at V and 7 bases at J, with 9 bases in the middle. CDR3 length: 13 residues. Germline loops: CDR1 SGHDN, CDR2 FVKESK. The entire variable domain, with the rest obtained from reference TRBV14 and TRBJ2-5, is as follows: EAGVTQFPSHSVIEKGQTVTLRCDPISGHDNLYWYRRVMGKEIKFLLHFVKESKQDESGMPNNRFLAERTGGTYSTLKVQPAELEDSGVYFCASSQEVGGTQYFGPGTRLLVL.

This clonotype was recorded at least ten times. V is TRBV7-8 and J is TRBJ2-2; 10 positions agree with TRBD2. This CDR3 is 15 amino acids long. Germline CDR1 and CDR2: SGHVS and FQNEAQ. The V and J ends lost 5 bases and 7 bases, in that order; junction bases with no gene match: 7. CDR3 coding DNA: TGTGCCAGCAGCCGAAGCGGGGGGGCGATCGGGGAGCTGTTTTTT. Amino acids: CASSRSGGAIGELFF.

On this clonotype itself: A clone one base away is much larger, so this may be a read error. The CDR3 here is CSVGSAGTEALF. DNA for the CDR3: TGCAGCGTTGGGTCGGCGGGCACTGAAGCTTTATTT. This sequence joins TRBV29-1 and TRBJ1-1; D is unresolved. CDR3 length equals 12 residues. The germline gives CDR1 SQVTM, CDR2 ANQGSEA.

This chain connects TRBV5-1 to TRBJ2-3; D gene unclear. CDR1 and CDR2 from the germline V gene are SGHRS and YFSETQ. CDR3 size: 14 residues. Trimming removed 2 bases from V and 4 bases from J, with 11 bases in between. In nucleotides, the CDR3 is TGCGCCAGCAGCTTAAAAGGGTGGGCAGATACGCAGTATTTT. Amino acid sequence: CASSLKGWADTQYF.

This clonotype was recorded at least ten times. CDR3 in amino acids: CASSQVANTEAFF. CDR3 nucleotide sequence: TGTGCCAGCAGCCAAGTTGCGAACACTGAAGCTTTCTTT. The rearrangement uses TRBV14 and TRBJ1-1; D call uncertain. The V end was cut by 1 base, the J end by 1 base, with 4 bases between. Per germline, CDR1 SGHDN and CDR2 FVKESK. The CDR3 extends over 13 amino acids.

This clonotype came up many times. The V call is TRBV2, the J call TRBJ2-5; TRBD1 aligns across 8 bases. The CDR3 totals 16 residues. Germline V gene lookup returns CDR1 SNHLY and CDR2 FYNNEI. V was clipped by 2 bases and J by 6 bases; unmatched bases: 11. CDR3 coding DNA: TGTGCCAGCAGTGAACTTGTCGGGACAGGAGGGAAGACCCAGTACTTC. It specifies CASSELVGTGGKTQYF.

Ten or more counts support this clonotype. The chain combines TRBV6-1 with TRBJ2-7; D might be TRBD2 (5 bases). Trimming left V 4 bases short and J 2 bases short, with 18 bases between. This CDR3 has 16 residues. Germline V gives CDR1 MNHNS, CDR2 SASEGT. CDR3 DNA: TGTGCCAGCAGTGGAACCACTGTGGGAGCGACCTACGAGCAGTACTTC. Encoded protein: CASSGTTVGATYEQYF.

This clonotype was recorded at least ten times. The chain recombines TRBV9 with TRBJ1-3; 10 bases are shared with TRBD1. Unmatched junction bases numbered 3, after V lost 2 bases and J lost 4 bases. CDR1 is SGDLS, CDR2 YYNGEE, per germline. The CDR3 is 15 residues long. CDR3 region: CASSVGTGDGNTIYF. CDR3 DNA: TGTGCCAGCAGCGTCGGGACAGGGGACGGAAACACCATATATTTT.

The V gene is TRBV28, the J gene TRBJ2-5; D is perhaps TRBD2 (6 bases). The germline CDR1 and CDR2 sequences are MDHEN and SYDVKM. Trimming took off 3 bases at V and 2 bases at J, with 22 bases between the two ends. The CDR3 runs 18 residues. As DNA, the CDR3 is TGTGCCAGCAGTTTTAAATCGGGACTGCTAGGGTTGCAAGAGACCCAGTACTTC. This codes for CASSFKSGLLGLQETQYF.

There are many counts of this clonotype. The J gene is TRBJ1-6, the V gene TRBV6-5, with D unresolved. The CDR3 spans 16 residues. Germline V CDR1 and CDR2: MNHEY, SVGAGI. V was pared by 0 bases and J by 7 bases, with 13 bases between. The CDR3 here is CASSYSTRTHNSPLHF. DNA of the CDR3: TGTGCCAGCAGTTACTCGACCCGGACCCACAATTCACCCCTCCACTTT.

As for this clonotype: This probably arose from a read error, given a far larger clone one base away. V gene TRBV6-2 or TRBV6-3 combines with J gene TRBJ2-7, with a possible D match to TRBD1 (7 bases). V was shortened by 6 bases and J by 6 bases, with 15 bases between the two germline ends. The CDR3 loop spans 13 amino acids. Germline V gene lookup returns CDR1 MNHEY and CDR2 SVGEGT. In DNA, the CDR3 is TGTGCCAGCAGAAGACAGGGAGCGGGCGAGCAGTACTTC. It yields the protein CASRRQGAGEQYF.

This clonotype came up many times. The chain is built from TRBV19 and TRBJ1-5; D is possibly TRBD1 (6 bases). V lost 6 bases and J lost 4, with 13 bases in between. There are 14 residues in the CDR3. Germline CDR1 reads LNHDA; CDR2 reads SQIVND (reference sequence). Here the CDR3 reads CASSLTGKNQPQHF. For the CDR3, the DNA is TGTGCCAGTAGCCTTACAGGGAAGAATCAGCCCCAGCATTTT.

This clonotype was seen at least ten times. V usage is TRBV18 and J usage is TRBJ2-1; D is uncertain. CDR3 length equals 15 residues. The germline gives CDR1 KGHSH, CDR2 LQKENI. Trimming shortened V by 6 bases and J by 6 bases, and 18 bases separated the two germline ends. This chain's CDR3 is CASSPSGGLSNEQFF. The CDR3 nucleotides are TGTGCCAGCTCGCCCTCTGGTGGGTTGAGCAATGAGCAGTTCTTC.

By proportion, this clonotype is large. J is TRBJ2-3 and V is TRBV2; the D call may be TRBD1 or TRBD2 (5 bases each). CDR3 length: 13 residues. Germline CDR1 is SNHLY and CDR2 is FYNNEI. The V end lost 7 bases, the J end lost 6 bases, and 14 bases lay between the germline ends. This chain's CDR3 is CASKGEPRDTQYF. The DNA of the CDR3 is TGTGCCAGCAAAGGGGAGCCGAGGGATACGCAGTATTTT.

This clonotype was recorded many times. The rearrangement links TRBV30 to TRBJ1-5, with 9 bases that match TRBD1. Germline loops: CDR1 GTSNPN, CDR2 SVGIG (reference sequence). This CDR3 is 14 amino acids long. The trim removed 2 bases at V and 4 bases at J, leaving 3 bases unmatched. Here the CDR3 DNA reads TGTGCCTGGAGTCTGACAGGGGGAAATCAGCCCCAGCATTTT. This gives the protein CAWSLTGGNQPQHF.

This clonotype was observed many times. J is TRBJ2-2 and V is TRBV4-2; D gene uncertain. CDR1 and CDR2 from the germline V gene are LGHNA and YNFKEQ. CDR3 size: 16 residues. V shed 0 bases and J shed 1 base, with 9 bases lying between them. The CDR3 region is CASSQETGVNTGELFF. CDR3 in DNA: TGTGCCAGCAGCCAAGAGACTGGGGTGAACACCGGGGAGCTGTTTTTT.

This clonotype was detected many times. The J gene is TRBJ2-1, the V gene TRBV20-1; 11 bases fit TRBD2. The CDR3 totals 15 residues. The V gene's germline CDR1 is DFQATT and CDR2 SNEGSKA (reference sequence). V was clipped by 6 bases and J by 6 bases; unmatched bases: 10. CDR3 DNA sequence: TGCAGTGCCCCCTTAGCGGGAGGGCCTTTCAATGAGCAGTTCTTC. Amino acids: CSAPLAGGPFNEQFF.

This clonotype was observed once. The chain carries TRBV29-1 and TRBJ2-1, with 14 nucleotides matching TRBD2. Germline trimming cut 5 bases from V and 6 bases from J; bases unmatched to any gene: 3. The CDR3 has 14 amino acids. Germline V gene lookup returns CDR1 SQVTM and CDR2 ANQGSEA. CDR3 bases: TGCAGCGTTTCCGGGACTAGCGGGGGCAATGAGCAGTTCTTC. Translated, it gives CSVSGTSGGNEQFF.

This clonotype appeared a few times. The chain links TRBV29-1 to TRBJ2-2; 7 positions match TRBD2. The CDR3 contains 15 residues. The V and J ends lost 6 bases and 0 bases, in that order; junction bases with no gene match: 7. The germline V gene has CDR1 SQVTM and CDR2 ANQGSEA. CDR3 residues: CSVRGGGPNTGELFF. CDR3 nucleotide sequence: TGCAGCGTCCGTGGGGGGGGACCGAACACCGGGGAGCTGTTTTTT.

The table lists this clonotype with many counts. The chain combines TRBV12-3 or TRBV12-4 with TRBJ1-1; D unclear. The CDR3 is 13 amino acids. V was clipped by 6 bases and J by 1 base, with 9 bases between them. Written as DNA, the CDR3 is TGTGCCAGCAGCCGACAAAGGAACACTGAAGCTTTCTTT. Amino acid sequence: CASSRQRNTEAFF.

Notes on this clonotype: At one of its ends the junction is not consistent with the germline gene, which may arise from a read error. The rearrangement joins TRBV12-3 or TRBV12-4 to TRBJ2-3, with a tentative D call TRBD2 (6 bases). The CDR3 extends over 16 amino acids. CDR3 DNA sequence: TGTGTCAGCAGCAAAAGCCCCGGGGGTCGGGCAGATACGCAGTATTTT. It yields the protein CVSSKSPGGRADTQYF.

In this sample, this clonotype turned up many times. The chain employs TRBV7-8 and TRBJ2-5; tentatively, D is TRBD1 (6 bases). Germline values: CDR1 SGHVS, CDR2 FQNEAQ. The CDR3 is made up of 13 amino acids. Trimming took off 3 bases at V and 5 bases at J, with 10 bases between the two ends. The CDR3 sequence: CASSFWGLETQYF. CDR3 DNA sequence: TGTGCCAGCAGCTTTTGGGGGCTGGAGACCCAGTACTTC.